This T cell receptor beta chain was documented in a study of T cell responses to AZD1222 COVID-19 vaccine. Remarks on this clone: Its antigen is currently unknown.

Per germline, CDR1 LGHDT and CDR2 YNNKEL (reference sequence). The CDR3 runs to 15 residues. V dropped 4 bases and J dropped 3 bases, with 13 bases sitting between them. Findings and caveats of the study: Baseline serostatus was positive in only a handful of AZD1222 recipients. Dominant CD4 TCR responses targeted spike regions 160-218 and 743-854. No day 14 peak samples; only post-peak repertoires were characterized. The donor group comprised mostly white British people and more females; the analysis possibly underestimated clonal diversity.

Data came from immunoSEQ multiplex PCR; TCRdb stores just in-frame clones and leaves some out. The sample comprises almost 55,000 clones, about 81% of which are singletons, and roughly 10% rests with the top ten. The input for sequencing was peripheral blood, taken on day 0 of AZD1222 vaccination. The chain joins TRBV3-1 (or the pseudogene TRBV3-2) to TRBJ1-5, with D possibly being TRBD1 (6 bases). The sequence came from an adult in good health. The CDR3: CASSPGVLPNQPQHF. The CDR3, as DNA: TGTGCCAGCAGCCCAGGGGTATTACCCAATCAGCCCCAGCATTTT.